The rows below give T cell receptor beta chains drawn from one sample of a study of radiation and T cells in renal cell carcinoma. Sequenced by immunoSEQ multiplex PCR; TCRdb stores in-frame clones only, minus some. In the table there are under 200,000 clones, 88% of which are singletons. The source was blood, collected from a patient whose treatment included radiotherapy and nephrectomy. These receptors all come from a woman between 50 and 59 years old with renal cell carcinoma. Both conserved end residues are part of each CDR3. D genes are given only for firm matches. Clone size is given for some rows only: seen once, a few or many times, or a class if the clone is expanded.

j_gene: TRBJ1-2; v_gene: TRBV18; abundance: few; d_gene: NA; CDR3aa: CASSPRRGDGYTF; CDR3nt: TGTGCCAGCTCACCAAGGAGGGGTGATGGCTACACCTTC
j_gene: TRBJ1-5; v_gene: TRBV6-4; abundance: NA; d_gene: NA; CDR3aa: CASTEQPGGPQHF; CDR3nt: TGTGCCAGCACCGAACAGCCTGGCGGGCCCCAGCATTTT
j_gene: TRBJ2-1; v_gene: TRBV7-9; abundance: NA; d_gene: NA; CDR3aa: CASSPEGLFNEQFF; CDR3nt: TGTGCCAGCAGCCCCGAGGGACTGTTCAATGAGCAGTTCTTC
j_gene: TRBJ1-1; v_gene: TRBV7-3; abundance: few; d_gene: NA; CDR3aa: CASSPSSTEVNTEAFF; CDR3nt: TGTGCCAGCAGCCCTTCCTCGACAGAAGTGAACACTGAAGCTTTCTTT
j_gene: TRBJ2-2; v_gene: TRBV2; abundance: NA; d_gene: NA; CDR3aa: CASSEAKGLNTGELFF; CDR3nt: TGTGCCAGCAGTGAAGCGAAGGGACTGAACACCGGGGAGCTGTTTTTT
j_gene: TRBJ2-2; v_gene: TRBV4-2; abundance: NA; d_gene: TRBD2; CDR3aa: CASSQVGLAGANTGELFF; CDR3nt: TGTGCCAGCAGCCAAGTAGGACTAGCGGGGGCGAACACCGGGGAGCTGTTTTTT
j_gene: TRBJ2-2; v_gene: TRBV6-5; abundance: NA; d_gene: NA; CDR3aa: CASSRPGAGELFF; CDR3nt: TGTGCCAGCAGTCGACCGGGGGCCGGGGAGCTGTTTTTT
j_gene: TRBJ2-1; v_gene: TRBV9; abundance: NA; d_gene: TRBD2; CDR3aa: CASSGSWYSGGANNEQFF; CDR3nt: TGTGCCAGCAGCGGGTCGTGGTATAGCGGGGGGGCGAACAATGAGCAGTTCTTC
j_gene: TRBJ1-2; v_gene: TRBV19; abundance: NA; d_gene: NA; CDR3aa: CASSQPVGYTF; CDR3nt: TGTGCCAGTAGTCAACCGGTCGGCTACACCTTC
j_gene: TRBJ1-1; v_gene: TRBV6-5; abundance: few; d_gene: NA; CDR3aa: CASRRTGRNTEAFF; CDR3nt: TGTGCCAGCAGAAGAACAGGGAGGAACACTGAAGCTTTCTTT
j_gene: TRBJ1-4; v_gene: TRBV7-9; abundance: NA; d_gene: NA; CDR3aa: CASSVDTFEKLFF; CDR3nt: TGTGCCAGCAGCGTGGACACCTTCGAAAAACTGTTTTTT
j_gene: TRBJ1-4; v_gene: TRBV4-3; abundance: NA; d_gene: TRBD1; CDR3aa: CASSLSRDRGGKEKLFF; CDR3nt: TGCGCCAGCAGCCTATCCCGGGACAGGGGCGGAAAAGAAAAACTGTTTTTT
j_gene: TRBJ2-7; v_gene: TRBV5-4; abundance: NA; d_gene: TRBD2; CDR3aa: CASSLVAGGGYEQYF; CDR3nt: TGTGCTAGCAGCTTGGTAGCGGGGGGGGGCTACGAGCAGTACTTC
j_gene: TRBJ2-5; v_gene: TRBV25-1; abundance: NA; d_gene: NA; CDR3aa: CASSDQEAYQETQYF; CDR3nt: TGTGCCAGCAGTGATCAAGAGGCGTACCAAGAGACCCAGTACTTC
j_gene: TRBJ1-2; v_gene: TRBV4-1; abundance: NA; d_gene: NA; CDR3aa: CASSQANYGYTF; CDR3nt: TGCGCCAGCAGCCAAGCGAACTATGGCTACACCTTC
j_gene: TRBJ1-4; v_gene: TRBV15; abundance: NA; d_gene: NA; CDR3aa: CATSRVRWEEKLFF; CDR3nt: TGTGCCACCAGCAGAGTAAGATGGGAGGAAAAACTGTTTTTT
j_gene: TRBJ1-2; v_gene: TRBV5-4; abundance: NA; d_gene: TRBD1; CDR3aa: CASRSGTGGKGYTF; CDR3nt: TGTGCCAGCAGATCCGGGACAGGGGGAAAGGGCTACACCTTC
j_gene: TRBJ1-1; v_gene: TRBV7-9; abundance: NA; d_gene: TRBD1; CDR3aa: CASSLRQGRDTEAFF; CDR3nt: TGTGCCAGCAGCTTACGACAGGGACGGGACACTGAAGCTTTCTTT
j_gene: TRBJ1-2; v_gene: TRBV6-5; abundance: NA; d_gene: NA; CDR3aa: CASRSSRGVSGGYTF; CDR3nt: TGTGCCAGCAGGTCGTCCAGGGGAGTCTCAGGTGGCTACACCTTC
j_gene: TRBJ2-3; v_gene: TRBV5-1; abundance: NA; d_gene: TRBD2; CDR3aa: CASRLAGVPLDTQYF; CDR3nt: TGCGCCAGCAGGCTAGCGGGGGTTCCGTTAGATACGCAGTATTTT
j_gene: TRBJ1-1; v_gene: TRBV7-3; abundance: few; d_gene: TRBD1; CDR3aa: CASSLDRVNTEAFF; CDR3nt: TGTGCCAGCAGCTTAGACAGGGTAAACACTGAAGCTTTCTTT